These 32 T cell receptor beta chains were sequenced from one sample in a study of neurological immune-mediated disorders. TCRdb ran MiXCR on the 5' RACE reads and lists one entry per CDR3 protein. Among fewer than 25,000 distinct CDR3 sequences listed, approximately 13% were seen once. Time point defined: technical triplicate 1. The sequencing input was CD4+ T cells from blood. These receptors were collected from a female donor with HTLV-1-associated myelopathy (HAM/TSP).

In its sample, this clonotype was seen many times. This chain connects TRBV20-1 to TRBJ2-3, with 9 bases matching TRBD2. The CDR3 contains 14 residues. The V and J ends lost 5 bases and 2 bases, in that order; junction bases with no gene match: 5. Looked up from germline, CDR1 is DFQATT and CDR2 is SNEGSKA (reference sequence). As DNA, the CDR3 is TGCAGTGCTTACATAGCGGGGGTCACAGATACGCAGTATTTT. Its translation: CSAYIAGVTDTQYF.

This clonotype showed up many times. The rearrangement uses TRBV20-1 and TRBJ1-1; D is unclear. The CDR3 runs to 13 residues. CDR1 and CDR2 (germline): DFQATT, SNEGSKA (reference sequence). Trimming shortened V by 4 bases and J by 1 base, and 10 bases separated the two germline ends. For the CDR3, the DNA is TGCAGTGCTAAGGTCATGGGGAACACTGAAGCTTTCTTT. Translating it yields CSAKVMGNTEAFF.

This clonotype was detected many times. V gene TRBV5-1 combines with J gene TRBJ2-7; D remains ambiguous. V was cut by 0 bases and J by 5 bases, with 6 bases left in between. The CDR3 contains 12 residues. CDR1 SGHRS and CDR2 YFSETQ come from the germline V gene. CDR3 bases: TGCGCCAGCAGCTTGGTTTCGGACGAGCAGTACTTC. Amino acid sequence: CASSLVSDEQYF.

This clonotype was seen repeatedly, ten times or more. The V and J genes are TRBV4-1 and TRBJ2-5; D uncertain. Per germline, CDR1 MGHRA and CDR2 YSYEKL. V was pared by 2 bases and J by 5 bases, with 15 bases between. The CDR3 runs 15 residues. Written as DNA, the CDR3 is TGCGCCAGCAGCCAACTCCCTAGAGCCAAGGAGACCCAGTACTTC. As protein: CASSQLPRAKETQYF.

This clonotype was found many times. This chain joins TRBV15 and TRBJ1-1; D is ambiguous. Germline loops: CDR1 LNHNV, CDR2 YYDKDF (reference sequence). V gave up 0 bases and J gave up 3 bases, with 5 bases separating them. This CDR3 comprises 13 residues. DNA of the CDR3: TGTGCCACCAGCAGAGAACTGTACACTGAAGCTTTCTTT. This encodes CATSRELYTEAFF.

In its sample, this clonotype was seen many times. The V call is TRBV20-1, the J call TRBJ1-2, with D tentatively TRBD1 (6 bases). This CDR3 comprises 14 residues. The V end was cut by 1 base, the J end by 4 bases, with 13 bases between. The V gene's germline CDR1 is DFQATT and CDR2 SNEGSKA (reference sequence). CDR3 region: CSARGTQGTYGYTF. The CDR3 nucleotides read TGCAGTGCTAGAGGAACTCAGGGGACCTATGGCTACACCTTC.

This clonotype is classed as medium-sized. The J gene is TRBJ2-7, the V gene TRBV20-1, with 7 bases fitting TRBD1. The CDR3 runs to 14 residues. Germline V gives CDR1 DFQATT, CDR2 SNEGSKA (reference sequence). The trim removed 5 bases at V and 0 bases at J, leaving 7 bases unmatched. CDR3 in amino acids: CSARQGELSYEQYF. DNA for the CDR3: TGCAGTGCTCGTCAGGGGGAGCTCTCCTACGAGCAGTACTTC.

This clonotype is termed medium-sized. V usage is TRBV6-5 and J usage is TRBJ1-6; tentative D call: TRBD1 (6 bases). V shed 5 bases and J shed 9 bases, with 17 bases lying between them. The CDR3 consists of 15 residues. CDR1 is MNHEY and CDR2 is SVGAGI in the germline V gene. The CDR3 protein is CASSKGDNGFSPLHF. The DNA for the CDR3 is TGTGCCAGCAGTAAGGGGGACAACGGGTTTTCACCCCTCCACTTT.

Worth noting for this clonotype: A read error is possible here, since a much larger clone lies one base away. This chain joins TRBV7-6 and TRBJ2-5, with a possible D match to TRBD1 (6 bases). This CDR3 contains 14 residues. Germline loops: CDR1 SGHVS, CDR2 FNYEAQ. Trimming took 2 bases from V and 5 from J, leaving 12 bases between them. For the CDR3, the DNA is TGTGCCAGCAGCTTAATGCAGGGGACGGAGACCCAGTACTTC. It codes for CASSLMQGTETQYF. Full variable domain (missing parts from reference TRBV7-6 and TRBJ2-5): GAGVSQSPRYKVTKRGQDVALRCDPISGHVSLYWYRQALGQGPEFLTYFNYEAQQDKSGLPNDRFSAERPEGSISTLTIQRTEQRDSAMYRCASSLMQGTETQYFGPGTRLLVL.

The chain recombines TRBV15 with TRBJ2-1; D not certain. In germline, CDR1 is LNHNV, CDR2 YYDKDF (reference sequence). CDR3 length: 13 amino acids. V lost 5 bases, J lost 15 bases, and 20 bases lay in between. The CDR3 here is CATSPPLAVVMFF. The DNA for the CDR3 is TGTGCCACCAGCCCCCCTTTAGCTGTAGTCATGTTCTTC.

This clonotype was seen ten or more times. The chain has TRBV29-1 and TRBJ1-5; tentatively, D is TRBD1 (6 bases). V was pared by 8 bases and J by 0 bases, with 17 bases between. The CDR3 length is 15 residues. Germline assignment: CDR1 SQVTM and CDR2 ANQGSEA. The CDR3 region has the DNA TGCAGCAGCACCCGGGACAAAGATAGCAATCAGCCCCAGCATTTT. It translates to CSSTRDKDSNQPQHF. The full variable domain, rest sourced from reference TRBV29-1 and TRBJ1-5, is SAVISQKPSRDICQRGTSLTIQCQVDSQVTMMFWYRQQPGQSLTLIATANQGSEATYESGFVIDKFPISRPNLTFSTLTVSNMSPEDSSIYLCSSTRDKDSNQPQHFGDGTRLSIL.

This clonotype was recorded at least ten times. The CDR3 DNA reads TGTGCCAGCTCACCACGGACACGACACGGAAACACCATATATTTT. It is translated as CASSPRTRHGNTIYF. The J gene is TRBJ1-3, the V gene TRBV18, with D perhaps TRBD1 (5 bases). Trimming took 1 base from V and 4 from J, leaving 11 bases between them. This CDR3 comprises 15 residues. Germline V CDR1 and CDR2: KGHSH, LQKENI. Full variable domain (missing parts from reference TRBV18 and TRBJ1-3): NAGVMQNPRHLVRRRGQEARLRCSPMKGHSHVYWYRQLPEEGLKFMVYLQKENIIDESGMPKERFSAEFPKEGPSILRIQQVVRGDSAAYFCASSPRTRHGNTIYFGEGSWLTVV.

This clonotype showed up many times. The CDR3 sequence is CASSRGLGETQYF. CDR3 DNA sequence: TGTGCCAGTAGTAGGGGCCTGGGTGAGACCCAGTACTTC. The chain joins TRBV19 to TRBJ2-5; possible D gene TRBD1, 5 bases. Germline CDR1 LNHDA, CDR2 SQIVND (reference sequence). Between the trimmed V and J ends, which lost 4 bases and 5 bases, there was a span of 11 bases. CDR3 length: 13 amino acids.

This clonotype was picked up many times. The chain uses TRBV3-1 and TRBJ2-2, with 11 bases matching TRBD2. Trimming cost V 2 bases and J 7 bases; bases outside gene matches: 3. Germline V gives CDR1 LGHDT, CDR2 YNNKEL (reference sequence). This CDR3 is built from 15 residues. The CDR3 DNA reads as TGTGCCAGCAGCCAACACGGACTAGCGGGCGGGGAGCTGTTTTTT. Protein: CASSQHGLAGGELFF.

In its sample, this clonotype was seen many times. The chain uses TRBV5-6 and TRBJ2-2, with D tentatively TRBD1 (5 bases). The germline V gene has CDR1 SGHDT and CDR2 YYEEEE. Deletions cut 0 bases from V and 3 bases from J, with 9 bases between. This CDR3 has 15 amino acids. This chain's CDR3 is CASSLGQGYTGELFF. CDR3 DNA sequence: TGTGCCAGCAGCTTGGGGCAGGGATACACCGGGGAGCTGTTTTTT. Full variable domain (rest looked up from reference TRBV5-6 and TRBJ2-2): DAGVTQSPTHLIKTRGQQVTLRCSPKSGHDTVSWYQQALGQGPQFIFQYYEEEERQRGNFPDRFSGHQFPNYSSELNVNALLLGDSALYLCASSLGQGYTGELFFGEGSRLTVL.

This clonotype was recorded many times. The chain couples TRBV20-1 to TRBJ1-5; no reliable D call. The CDR3 runs 13 residues. Germline V gives CDR1 DFQATT, CDR2 SNEGSKA (reference sequence). Trimming left V 0 bases short and J 9 bases short, with 12 bases between. CDR3 nucleotide sequence: TGCAGTGCTAGAGATATAGGTCTAGGGCCCCAGCATTTT. Its protein is CSARDIGLGPQHF.

Many counts were recorded for this clonotype. This sequence joins TRBV20-1 and TRBJ2-1, with 10 bases that match TRBD2. Trimming removed 0 bases from V and 9 bases from J; junction bases left unmatched: 11. CDR3 length: 16 amino acids. Germline V lookup: CDR1 DFQATT, CDR2 SNEGSKA (reference sequence). The CDR3 here is CSARDPSGGAGGEQFF. CDR3 DNA sequence: TGCAGTGCTAGAGATCCGAGCGGGGGGGCAGGTGGTGAGCAGTTCTTC.

This clonotype has ten or more counts. This chain connects TRBV5-6 to TRBJ2-3; TRBD2 matches at 14 bases. The CDR3 contains 19 residues. Germline lookup yields CDR1 SGHDT and CDR2 YYEEEE. Trimming removed 1 base from V and 2 bases from J; junction bases left unmatched: 9. As DNA, the CDR3 is TGTGCCAGCAGCTTGTTCGTGACTAGCGGGAGGGCTGTCACAGATACGCAGTATTTT. This encodes CASSLFVTSGRAVTDTQYF.

This clonotype was observed many times. The chain carries TRBV7-2 and TRBJ1-5; D possibly corresponds to TRBD1 (5 bases). The CDR3 loop spans 15 amino acids. Trimming stripped 3 bases from V and 4 bases from J, with 13 bases between. Germline CDR1 is SGHTA and CDR2 is FQGNSA. The CDR3 DNA is TGTGCCAGCAGCTTTGACAGTAGCTGGAATCAGCCCCAGCATTTT. This gives the protein CASSFDSSWNQPQHF.

This clonotype was observed many times. The rearrangement links TRBV27 to TRBJ1-2; D is unclear. Trimming cost V 8 bases and J 4 bases, with 20 bases left between them. Germline V CDR1 and CDR2: MNHEY, SMNVEV (reference sequence). The CDR3 sequence is 15 residues long. CDR3: CASRPGPGVPYGYTF. CDR3 nucleotide sequence: TGTGCCAGCCGCCCCGGGCCAGGAGTTCCCTATGGCTACACCTTC.

At least ten counts were recorded for this clonotype. The chain uses TRBV20-1 and TRBJ1-6; no clear D. Germline CDR1 reads DFQATT; CDR2 reads SNEGSKA (reference sequence). The CDR3 spans 18 residues. V lost 3 bases and J 1 base, leaving 19 bases between the germline ends. The CDR3 protein is CSASPFGGRGSYNSPLHF. The CDR3 DNA follows: TGCAGTGCTAGTCCCTTTGGAGGTCGGGGTTCCTATAATTCACCCCTCCACTTT.

The table lists this clonotype with many counts. The chain joins TRBV20-1 to TRBJ2-7; D remains ambiguous. In germline, CDR1 is DFQATT, CDR2 SNEGSKA (reference sequence). This CDR3 is 15 amino acids long. Trimming removed 4 bases from V and 4 bases from J, with 20 bases in between. The CDR3 here is CSAIPLMWGGYEQYF. The CDR3 region has the DNA TGCAGTGCTATACCCCTGATGTGGGGTGGGTACGAGCAGTACTTC.

In its sample, this clonotype was seen many times. The chain links TRBV7-9 to TRBJ1-4, with TRBD1 matching over 10 bases. From germline, CDR1 is SEHNR and CDR2 FQNEAQ (reference sequence). J lost 5 bases, V lost 4 bases, and 4 bases had no gene match. The length of the CDR3 is 15 residues. The CDR3: CASSYPGQGNEKLFF. CDR3 nucleotides: TGTGCCAGCAGCTACCCGGGACAGGGGAATGAAAAACTGTTTTTT.

This clonotype is judged medium-sized (0.01 to 0.1%). V and J are TRBV12-3 or TRBV12-4 and TRBJ2-4; 9 nucleotides match TRBD2. This CDR3 comprises 15 residues. The trim removed 4 bases at V and 5 bases at J, leaving 6 bases unmatched. As DNA, the CDR3 is TGTGCCAGCAGTTACGGCGGGAGGGGCGAAAACATTCAGTACTTC. Its translation is CASSYGGRGENIQYF.

This clonotype was detected ten times or more. The V and J genes are TRBV20-1 and TRBJ2-7; possibly TRBD1 for D (6 bases). The CDR3 runs to 16 residues. Looked up from germline, CDR1 is DFQATT and CDR2 is SNEGSKA (reference sequence). Trimming removed 2 bases at V and 4 bases at J, with 21 bases between. The CDR3 reads CSARPLKTGREYEQYF. The CDR3 nucleotides are TGCAGTGCTAGACCCCTTAAGACAGGCAGGGAGTACGAGCAGTACTTC.

This clonotype was found many times. This chain uses TRBV6-6 with TRBJ2-7, with 10 bases aligning to TRBD2. This CDR3 contains 17 residues. V shed 5 bases, J shed 6 bases, and the junction held 16 bases outside the gene matches. The germline CDR1 and CDR2 sequences are MNHNY and SVGAGI (reference sequence). The CDR3 here is CASSTRTSGNKGGEQYF. DNA for the CDR3: TGTGCCAGCAGTACCCGGACTAGCGGCAACAAGGGCGGCGAGCAGTACTTC.

The table lists this clonotype with many counts. This rearrangement joins TRBV5-1 to TRBJ2-1; D is unresolved. CDR1 is SGHRS, CDR2 YFSETQ, per germline. Between the trimmed V and J ends, which lost 1 base and 7 bases, there was a span of 9 bases. CDR3 length equals 13 residues. CDR3 bases: TGCGCCAGCAGCTTGCGTGGGGATAATGAGCAGTTCTTC. It codes for CASSLRGDNEQFF.

In its sample, this clonotype was seen many times. The rearrangement links TRBV20-1 to TRBJ2-7; the D is unclear. CDR1 is DFQATT, CDR2 SNEGSKA, per germline (reference sequence). Trimming shortened V by 3 bases and J by 5 bases, and 14 bases separated the two germline ends. This CDR3 has 13 amino acids. The CDR3: CSASRYPLDEQYF. The CDR3, as DNA: TGCAGTGCTAGCCGATACCCCTTAGACGAGCAGTACTTC.

This clonotype was counted at least ten times. The chain employs TRBV7-9 and TRBJ2-1; a possible D gene is TRBD2 (6 bases). The germline V gene encodes CDR1 SEHNR and CDR2 FQNEAQ (reference sequence). This CDR3 contains 17 residues. Trimming stripped 5 bases from V and 2 bases from J, with 19 bases between. This CDR3 reads CASSPSGASAPYNEQFF. In DNA form, the CDR3 reads TGTGCCAGCAGCCCCTCCGGGGCTAGCGCCCCCTACAATGAGCAGTTCTTC.

Many counts were recorded for this clonotype. The chain links TRBV6-2 or TRBV6-3 to TRBJ2-5; D might be TRBD1 or TRBD2, each matching 5 bases. The germline CDR1 and CDR2 sequences are MNHEY and SVGEGT. V lost 5 bases to trimming and J lost 3 bases, with 13 bases between them. The CDR3 has 14 amino acids. CDR3 sequence reads: CASSPQGDEETQYF. The DNA of the CDR3 is TGTGCCAGCAGTCCCCAGGGAGACGAAGAGACCCAGTACTTC.

As regards this clonotype: Its ends do not fully match the called genes, so a read error is possible. The chain employs TRBV5-1 and TRBJ2-2; D may be TRBD1 or TRBD2 (6 bases each). CDR1 is SGHRS and CDR2 is YFSETQ in the germline V gene. CDR3 size: 18 residues. The CDR3 DNA sequence: TGTGCCAGCAGCTTGGACCCACCGGGGGCGGCGAACACCGGGGAGCTGTTTTTT. This codes for CASSLDPPGAANTGELFF.

This clonotype is categorized as medium-sized. This sequence joins TRBV21-1 and TRBJ2-7. TRBV21-1 is labeled a pseudogene. The CDR3 loop spans 13 amino acids. CDR3 sequence (DNA): TGTGCCAGCAGCAAAGATGGACCCTACGAGCAGTACTTC. This codes for CASSKDGPYEQYF.